Following are 32 T cell receptor beta chains from one sample sequenced in a study of a mutant IDH1 vaccine in newly diagnosed glioma (dated by TCRdb to about 2021). The time point label here, explained by the study, means: baseline, week 1 (first vaccination visit). The treatment or condition label, as the study defines it: pre-vaccination baseline after standard-of-care therapy. The library was built by means of the immunoSEQ multiplex PCR assay. TCRdb holds this immuneACCESS table with in-frame rearrangements only. Some clones are missing; in checked studies, unresolved V genes explain under half, and the rest has no known cause. The sample includes 30,000 to 40,000 clones, with approximately 92% observed a single time. The top ten clones comprise over 15% of the sample. The specimen comprised PBMCs, sampled from a glioma patient treated with radiotherapy, temozolomide or both. The receptors were sampled from a man between 18 and 29 years old with glioma.

The chain carries TRBV11-2 and TRBJ2-3; unclear D gene. Trimming left V 4 bases short and J 0 bases short, with 2 bases between. CDR1 SGHAT and CDR2 FQNNGV come from the germline V gene. The CDR3 length is 12 residues. This CDR3 reads CASSSSTDTQYF. In DNA form, the CDR3 reads TGTGCCAGCAGCTCTAGCACAGATACGCAGTATTTT.

The CDR3 sequence: CASSSSAGGSYEQYF. In nucleotides, the CDR3 is TGTGCCAGCAGCTCGTCGGCAGGGGGTTCCTACGAGCAGTACTTC. The rearrangement links TRBV7-9 to TRBJ2-7; 7 bases agree with TRBD1. V lost 4 bases and J lost 1; bases outside the gene matches: 7. CDR3 length: 15 amino acids. Germline lookup yields CDR1 SEHNR and CDR2 FQNEAQ (reference sequence).

For the CDR3, the DNA is TGCGCCAGCAGCTTGCTGGCAGATACGCAGTATTTT. This codes for CASSLLADTQYF. The genes are TRBV5-1 and TRBJ2-3; D uncertain. The CDR3 is made up of 12 amino acids. V was shortened by 1 base and J by 4 bases, with 4 bases between the two germline ends. CDR1 is SGHRS and CDR2 is YFSETQ in the germline V gene. The full variable domain, rest sourced from reference TRBV5-1 and TRBJ2-3, is KAGVTQTPRYLIKTRGQQVTLSCSPISGHRSVSWYQQTPGQGLQFLFEYFSETQRNKGNFPGRFSGRQFSNSRSEMNVSTLELGDSALYLCASSLLADTQYFGPGTRLTVL.

This chain links TRBV6-5 with TRBJ2-1, with a possible D match to TRBD2 (6 bases). CDR1 is MNHEY, CDR2 SVGAGI, per germline. CDR3 length: 16 amino acids. V was cut by 2 bases and J by 8 bases, with 19 bases left in between. CDR3 residues: CASSYPDPSGLHEQFF. The CDR3 coding sequence is TGTGCCAGCAGTTACCCAGACCCCTCGGGACTTCATGAGCAGTTCTTC.

The chain recombines TRBV7-2 with TRBJ1-1, with a weak D call TRBD1 (5 bases). Per the germline V gene, CDR1 is SGHTA and CDR2 is FQGNSA. The CDR3 is 14 amino acids. The V end was cut by 1 base, the J end by 3 bases, with 9 bases between. CDR3: CASSLVGGDTEAFF. CDR3 in DNA: TGTGCCAGCAGCTTAGTTGGGGGGGACACTGAAGCTTTCTTT.

The J gene is TRBJ1-4, the V gene TRBV28, with TRBD1 as a possible D gene (5 bases). The V gene's germline CDR1 is MDHEN and CDR2 SYDVKM. V lost 5 bases and J 4 bases, leaving 11 bases between the germline ends. The CDR3 has 14 residues. For the CDR3, the DNA is TGTGCCAGCAGTCCCGGGACGGGTAATGAAAAACTGTTTTTT. Its translation: CASSPGTGNEKLFF.

This clone was detected a few times. The CDR3 nucleotides read TGTGCCAGCAGTTACTCGATCGTCGCGGCCACTGAAGCTTTCTTT. Translation: CASSYSIVAATEAFF. This chain uses TRBV6-5 with TRBJ1-1, with D unclear. In germline, CDR1 is MNHEY, CDR2 SVGAGI. The CDR3 has 15 residues. Trimming pared 0 bases from V and 4 bases from J, leaving 12 bases between.

This chain connects TRBV2 to TRBJ2-2; D unresolved. V lost 6 bases and J lost 2, with 7 bases in between. The CDR3 length is 13 residues. Germline lookup yields CDR1 SNHLY and CDR2 FYNNEI. This CDR3 reads CASSGSNTGELFF. The CDR3 bases are TGTGCCAGCAGCGGGTCTAACACCGGGGAGCTGTTTTTT.

A single count supports this clone. The chain combines TRBV4-3 with TRBJ2-2, with no clear D. Trimming removed 1 base at V and 6 bases at J, with 6 bases between. CDR3 length: 13 amino acids. Germline values: CDR1 LGHNA, CDR2 YSLEER. In DNA form, the CDR3 reads TGCGCCAGCAGCCAAGCGATGGCCGGGGAGCTGTTTTTT. The encoded protein is CASSQAMAGELFF.

The chain combines TRBV25-1 with TRBJ1-6; D may be TRBD1 (5 bases). With 6 bases removed from V and 8 bases from J, the gap between germline ends came to 14 bases. Germline V gives CDR1 MGHDK, CDR2 SYGVNS. The CDR3 is made up of 14 amino acids. The CDR3 DNA follows: TGTGCCAGCAGGAAGGGACCTGTTGATTCACCCCTCCACTTT. Translated, it gives CASRKGPVDSPLHF.

The chain's CDR3 is CASSPLPGSQETQYF. CDR3 bases: TGTGCCAGCAGCCCCTTACCGGGGTCCCAAGAGACCCAGTACTTC. The chain uses TRBV7-2 and TRBJ2-5; maybe TRBD2 (5 bases). The CDR3 is made up of 15 amino acids. V lost 5 bases to trimming and J lost 1 base, with 14 bases between them. In germline, CDR1 is SGHTA, CDR2 FQGNSA.

The chain uses TRBV4-1 and TRBJ2-1; 7 nucleotides align to TRBD2. The CDR3 length is 15 residues. Germline lookup yields CDR1 MGHRA and CDR2 YSYEKL. V trimming: 1 base; J trimming: 3 bases; junction bases outside the gene matches: 3. This CDR3 reads CASSQVGGFYNEQFF. The CDR3 coding sequence is TGCGCCAGCAGCCAAGTCGGGGGGTTCTACAATGAGCAGTTCTTC.

The chain carries TRBV2 and TRBJ1-1; D gene uncertain. CDR3 length: 15 residues. Germline CDR1 and CDR2: SNHLY and FYNNEI. V was pared by 6 bases and J by 0 bases, with 14 bases between. CDR3 protein: CASREETLMNTEAFF. In nucleotides, the CDR3 is TGTGCCAGCAGAGAGGAGACACTCATGAACACTGAAGCTTTCTTT.

This clone was seen only once. Here the CDR3 DNA reads TGTGCCAGCAGTGAAGAGGCCACAAGTCCCTACGAGCAGTACTTC. Its translation is CASSEEATSPYEQYF. This chain uses TRBV6-1 with TRBJ2-7; the D is unclear. Germline CDR1 reads MNHNS; CDR2 reads SASEGT. The CDR3 has 15 amino acids. V lost 1 base and J 2 bases, leaving 12 bases between the germline ends.

The gene calls are TRBV4-3 and TRBJ2-3; 10 bases are a match to TRBD2. The germline V gene encodes CDR1 LGHNA and CDR2 YSLEER. This CDR3 region has 15 residues. V trimming: 3 bases; J trimming: 4 bases; junction bases outside the gene matches: 4. The CDR3 region is CASSQLAGAADTQYF. The CDR3 DNA reads TGCGCCAGCAGCCAGCTAGCGGGAGCTGCAGATACGCAGTATTTT.

The rearrangement uses TRBV7-9 and TRBJ2-1; 14 bases fit TRBD2. This CDR3 comprises 18 residues. With V trimmed by 5 bases and J by 0 bases, 6 bases remained unmatched. CDR1 and CDR2 from the germline V gene are SEHNR and FQNEAQ (reference sequence). CDR3 residues: CASSGTSGRRGSYNEQFF. The DNA for the CDR3 is TGTGCCAGCAGCGGGACTAGCGGGAGAAGGGGCTCCTACAATGAGCAGTTCTTC.

This clone was picked up one time. V is TRBV6-6 and J is TRBJ1-5; D not resolved. The length of the CDR3 is 12 residues. Germline CDR1 and CDR2: MNHNY and SVGAGI (reference sequence). V gave up 1 base and J gave up 6 bases, with 4 bases separating them. This CDR3 reads CASSYLAQPQHF. CDR3 nucleotides: TGTGCCAGCAGTTACTTGGCTCAGCCCCAGCATTTT.

This rearrangement joins TRBV7-2 to TRBJ2-7, with D maybe TRBD2 (5 bases). Germline V CDR1 and CDR2: SGHTA, FQGNSA. The CDR3 extends over 15 amino acids. With 2 bases removed from V and 1 base from J, the gap between germline ends came to 12 bases. CDR3 loop: CASSLYTSYSYEQYF. The CDR3 region has the DNA TGTGCCAGCAGCTTATACACTAGTTATTCCTACGAGCAGTACTTC.

The genes are TRBV6-5 and TRBJ1-1, with a weak D call TRBD1 (6 bases). The CDR3 spans 13 residues. CDR1 MNHEY and CDR2 SVGAGI come from the germline V gene. V shed 5 bases and J shed 5 bases, with 12 bases lying between them. CDR3 bases: TGTGCCAGCAGTCAGCAGGGGAGAACTGAAGCTTTCTTT. Translation gives CASSQQGRTEAFF.

The CDR3 DNA follows: TGTGCCAGCAGCTTAATTATCGCCACCGGGGAGCTGTTTTTT. It translates to CASSLIIATGELFF. The rearrangement joins TRBV7-2 to TRBJ2-2; D is unclear. The V and J ends lost 2 bases and 4 bases respectively, with 8 bases between them. Germline V gene sequence: CDR1 SGHTA, CDR2 FQGNSA. The CDR3 is 14 amino acids.

The CDR3 here is CASSAAGGSYEQYF. The CDR3 region has the DNA TGTGCCAGCAGTGCGGCAGGGGGTTCCTACGAGCAGTACTTC. The genes are TRBV2 and TRBJ2-7, with 7 bases lining up with TRBD1. V trimming: 4 bases; J trimming: 1 base; junction bases outside the gene matches: 4. CDR3 length equals 14 residues. Germline lookup yields CDR1 SNHLY and CDR2 FYNNEI.

This chain joins TRBV6-1 and TRBJ2-7, with 7 positions matching TRBD1. The CDR3 covers 14 residues. The germline gives CDR1 MNHNS, CDR2 SASEGT. J lost 3 bases, V lost 6 bases, and 8 bases had no gene match. DNA for the CDR3: TGTGCCAGCAGACCCGGGACAGCTAACTACGAGCAGTACTTC. It translates to CASRPGTANYEQYF.

The chain has TRBV4-2 and TRBJ2-6; weak D call: TRBD2 (5 bases). Germline assignment: CDR1 LGHNA and CDR2 YNFKEQ. Trimming shortened V by 1 base and J by 0 bases, and 13 bases separated the two germline ends. The CDR3 totals 18 residues. This CDR3 is CASSQVVSGPSGANVLTF. The CDR3 bases are TGTGCCAGCAGCCAAGTCGTCAGCGGCCCCTCTGGGGCCAACGTCCTGACTTTC.

V is TRBV27 and J is TRBJ1-5, with TRBD1 identical over 10 bases. The CDR3 is made up of 15 amino acids. J gave up 7 bases and V 5 bases, and 8 bases lay outside the gene matches. CDR1 is MNHEY and CDR2 is SMNVEV in the germline V gene (reference sequence). The CDR3 DNA sequence: TGTGCCAGCAGTCCTGGGACAGGGGTTGGGCAGCCCCAGCATTTT. This gives the protein CASSPGTGVGQPQHF.

The chain carries TRBV7-2 and TRBJ2-7, with 10 positions matching TRBD2. Germline V gene data show CDR1 as SGHTA and CDR2 as FQGNSA. The trim removed 5 bases at V and 3 bases at J, leaving 4 bases unmatched. The CDR3 loop spans 14 amino acids. CDR3 bases: TGTGCCAGCAGCCGACGGACTAGCGGCTACGAGCAGTACTTC. Residues: CASSRRTSGYEQYF.

About this clone itself: Other nucleotide sequences from this sample produce the same CDR3. The genes are TRBV5-1 and TRBJ1-1; no definite D call. There are 13 residues in the CDR3. V lost 0 bases and J lost 5, with 8 bases in between. Germline V gives CDR1 SGHRS, CDR2 YFSETQ. The CDR3 DNA follows: TGCGCCAGCAGCTTGGTGGCGGGAACTGAAGCTTTCTTT. This codes for CASSLVAGTEAFF. Using reference TRBV5-1 and TRBJ1-1 for the parts outside the CDR3, the full variable domain is KAGVTQTPRYLIKTRGQQVTLSCSPISGHRSVSWYQQTPGQGLQFLFEYFSETQRNKGNFPGRFSGRQFSNSRSEMNVSTLELGDSALYLCASSLVAGTEAFFGQGTRLTVV.

This clone was seen just once. The rearrangement joins TRBV6-6 to TRBJ1-5; 7 positions match TRBD1. The CDR3 sequence is 15 residues long. The germline CDR1 and CDR2 sequences are MNHNY and SVGAGI (reference sequence). With V trimmed by 10 bases and J by 0 bases, 9 bases remained unmatched. The CDR3: CATRGEGHSNQPQHF. The DNA of the CDR3 is TGTGCCACCAGGGGGGAGGGCCATAGCAATCAGCCCCAGCATTTT.

The rearrangement links TRBV4-1 to TRBJ2-3, with D perhaps given as TRBD1 or TRBD2 (5 bases each). Between the trimmed V and J ends, which lost 4 bases and 6 bases, there was a span of 20 bases. The germline V gene encodes CDR1 MGHRA and CDR2 YSYEKL. CDR3 size: 16 residues. CDR3 in DNA: TGCGCCAGCAGCCCATCCCGGGGCCTGGGTGCCGATACGCAGTATTTT. The encoded protein is CASSPSRGLGADTQYF.

The chain joins TRBV29-1 to TRBJ1-1; D is unclear. The ends were cut back, 4 bases at V and 2 bases at J, with 11 bases in the middle. CDR1 is SQVTM and CDR2 is ANQGSEA in the germline V gene. CDR3 length: 13 residues. CDR3 amino acids: CSVAGLENTEAFF. In DNA, the CDR3 is TGCAGCGTTGCCGGGCTAGAAAACACTGAAGCTTTCTTT. Complete variable domain (other parts from reference TRBV29-1 and TRBJ1-1): SAVISQKPSRDICQRGTSLTIQCQVDSQVTMMFWYRQQPGQSLTLIATANQGSEATYESGFVIDKFPISRPNLTFSTLTVSNMSPEDSSIYLCSVAGLENTEAFFGQGTRLTVV.

V usage is TRBV29-1 and J usage is TRBJ1-2; D perhaps matches TRBD1 (5 bases). The V and J ends lost 7 bases and 6 bases respectively, with 12 bases between them. The germline V gene has CDR1 SQVTM and CDR2 ANQGSEA. CDR3 length: 11 amino acids. CDR3 protein: CSGGEFHGYTF. The CDR3 DNA reads TGCAGCGGAGGGGAATTCCATGGCTACACCTTC.

This clone has just one count. The chain recombines TRBV2 with TRBJ2-7, with D perhaps TRBD2 (5 bases). Deletions cut 1 base from V and 7 bases from J, with 11 bases between. CDR1 and CDR2 (germline): SNHLY, FYNNEI. The CDR3 length is 13 residues. The CDR3 nucleotides read TGTGCCAGCAGTGAAGGCGTGAGGGATGAGCAGTACTTC. This sequence encodes CASSEGVRDEQYF.

The genes are TRBV19 and TRBJ1-5; D is uncertain. The CDR3 extends over 13 amino acids. Trimming pared 4 bases from V and 3 bases from J, leaving 7 bases between. Per the germline V gene, CDR1 is LNHDA and CDR2 is SQIVND (reference sequence). The chain's CDR3 is CASSRSDNQPQHF. The CDR3 DNA sequence: TGTGCCAGTAGTAGGTCGGACAATCAGCCCCAGCATTTT.